The next 13 T cell receptor beta chains were all read from a single sample in a study of early T cells in non-severe SARS-CoV-2 infection. TCRdb fed the 5' RACE reads into MiXCR, producing one record per CDR3 protein. The profile shows approximately 26,000 distinct CDR3 sequences, less than 4.5% of them singletons. The specimen sequenced was whole blood. The receptors here all came from an adult who was a healthcare worker with PCR-confirmed SARS-CoV-2 infection or an uninfected control (not recorded which).

This clonotype was seen many times. The chain is built from TRBV18 and TRBJ2-2, with TRBD2 as a possible D gene (6 bases). The CDR3 is 16 amino acids. The ends were cut back, 3 bases at V and 8 bases at J, with 19 bases in the middle. Germline V gene sequence: CDR1 KGHSH, CDR2 LQKENI. In nucleotides, the CDR3 is TGTGCCAGCTCACCCGACGCCGGGAGAGGAGGTGGGGAGCTGTTTTTT. Encoded protein: CASSPDAGRGGGELFF.

This clonotype was observed at least ten times. The V and J genes are TRBV28 and TRBJ2-5; 8 bases map to TRBD2. The CDR3 consists of 14 residues. The V gene end was trimmed by 5 bases and the J gene end by 5 bases; junction bases not matched to a gene: 7. Germline V gene sequence: CDR1 MDHEN, CDR2 SYDVKM. The CDR3 is CASSIVAGWETQYF. CDR3 sequence (DNA): TGTGCCAGCAGTATAGTAGCGGGATGGGAGACCCAGTACTTC.

Many counts were recorded for this clonotype. The rearrangement uses TRBV20-1 and TRBJ1-4, with D uncertain. The CDR3 loop spans 14 amino acids. V lost 6 bases and J lost 2, with 13 bases in between. Germline V CDR1 and CDR2: DFQATT, SNEGSKA (reference sequence). The CDR3 sequence: CSALPGTTNEKLFF. CDR3 DNA: TGCAGTGCGTTACCAGGCACTACTAATGAAAAACTGTTTTTT.

This clonotype appeared many times. The genes are TRBV20-1 and TRBJ2-7; 9 bases are a match to TRBD1. V lost 3 bases and J lost 0; bases outside the gene matches: 6. This CDR3 has 15 residues. From germline, CDR1 is DFQATT and CDR2 SNEGSKA (reference sequence). This chain's CDR3 is CSARGTGKASYEQYF. The CDR3 nucleotides read TGCAGTGCTAGGGGGACAGGGAAGGCCTCCTACGAGCAGTACTTC.

There are many counts of this clonotype. J is TRBJ2-3 and V is TRBV20-1; the match to TRBD2 covers 11 bases. J gave up 3 bases and V 5 bases, and 4 bases lay outside the gene matches. The CDR3 contains 14 residues. Looked up from germline, CDR1 is DFQATT and CDR2 is SNEGSKA (reference sequence). CDR3 sequence (DNA): TGCAGTGCTCAAGGACTAGCGGGTACAGATACGCAGTATTTT. Encoded protein: CSAQGLAGTDTQYF.

This clonotype was picked up many times. The chain has TRBV7-9 and TRBJ1-5; the match to TRBD1 covers 7 bases. Trimming at V came to 5 bases and at J to 2 bases, leaving 6 bases not matched to a gene. Germline V CDR1 and CDR2: SEHNR, FQNEAQ (reference sequence). The CDR3 is 15 residues long. The CDR3 spells CASSISGTGNQPQHF. The CDR3 coding sequence is TGTGCCAGCAGCATCAGCGGGACAGGCAATCAGCCCCAGCATTTT. Full variable domain (rest looked up from reference TRBV7-9 and TRBJ1-5): DTGVSQNPRHKITKRGQNVTFRCDPISEHNRLYWYRQTLGQGPEFLTYFQNEAQLEKSRLLSDRFSAERPKGSFSTLEIQRTEQGDSAMYLCASSISGTGNQPQHFGDGTRLSIL.

This clonotype was counted ten times or more. One junction end disagrees with the germline gene, perhaps due to a read error. The chain links TRBV9 to TRBJ2-5; possibly TRBD2 for D (5 bases). Germline V gene lookup returns CDR1 SGDLS and CDR2 YYNGEE. The CDR3 runs 15 residues. CDR3 sequence reads: CASSESGDIQDTQYF. CDR3 sequence (DNA): TGTGCCAGCAGCGAGTCCGGGGATATCCAAGATACCCAGTACTTC.

This clonotype was recorded at least ten times. The chain joins TRBV20-1 to TRBJ1-1, with D unclear. This CDR3 has 13 residues. Trimming cost V 5 bases and J 1 base, with 11 bases left between them. Per germline, CDR1 DFQATT and CDR2 SNEGSKA (reference sequence). DNA for the CDR3: TGCAGTGCTGGCCCGACGGCGAACACTGAAGCTTTCTTT. Its translation: CSAGPTANTEAFF.

In its sample, this clonotype was seen many times. V and J are TRBV11-2 and TRBJ2-1; D gene ambiguous. This CDR3 has 14 amino acids. Trimming took 5 bases from V and 7 from J, leaving 15 bases between them. CDR1 is SGHAT, CDR2 FQNNGV, per germline. CDR3 residues: CASSPLPDLNEQFF. CDR3 nucleotide sequence: TGTGCCAGCAGCCCCCTACCGGATTTAAATGAGCAGTTCTTC.

In its sample, this clonotype was seen many times. The V and J genes are TRBV6-6 and TRBJ2-7, with D maybe TRBD2 (5 bases). The V end lost 2 bases, the J end lost 0 bases, and 17 bases lay between the germline ends. This CDR3 contains 17 residues. Germline values: CDR1 MNHNY, CDR2 SVGAGI (reference sequence). CDR3 region: CASSYGSQTNSSYEQYV. The CDR3 DNA reads as TGTGCCAGCAGTTACGGGTCACAGACTAACAGCTCCTACGAGCAGTACGTC.

This clonotype has ten or more counts. This chain links TRBV6-2 or TRBV6-3 with TRBJ2-1, with 10 bases identical to TRBD2. This CDR3 has 17 residues. Trimming at V came to 5 bases and at J to 2 bases, leaving 9 bases not matched to a gene. Germline CDR1 is MNHEY and CDR2 is SVGEGT. CDR3: CASSMYGLAVTYNEQFF. The CDR3 DNA is TGTGCCAGCAGTATGTACGGACTAGCGGTAACCTACAATGAGCAGTTCTTC.

The genes are TRBV15 and TRBJ2-3, with 9 bases aligning to TRBD2. The CDR3 runs to 16 residues. The ends lost 5 bases at V and 6 bases at J; junction bases unmatched: 12. Germline loops: CDR1 LNHNV, CDR2 YYDKDF (reference sequence). CDR3 amino acids: CATSEGGLAGPDTQYF. The CDR3 coding sequence is TGTGCCACCAGCGAGGGAGGTCTAGCGGGACCGGATACGCAGTATTTT.

This clonotype was found many times. The genes are TRBV20-1 and TRBJ1-1; 10 nucleotides agree with TRBD1. The CDR3 runs 14 residues. Germline CDR1 and CDR2: DFQATT and SNEGSKA (reference sequence). Unmatched junction bases numbered 9, after V lost 5 bases and J lost 6 bases. Written as DNA, the CDR3 is TGCAGTGCTCTGACAGGGGGCATACGCTCTGAAGCTTTCTTT. It codes for CSALTGGIRSEAFF.